A single count supports the clone carrying this T cell receptor (beta chain). Its specificity is not known. This entry belongs to a study of cytomegalovirus exposure and HLA in healthy donors. In the study overall: Early release data held 75 million to 90 million unique TCRs from HLA-typed donors.

Study-wide results and caveats: Most TCR sequences were seen very rarely across donors, but some public TCRs occurred in many. Cytomegalovirus status was reportedly diagnosed by the classifier with high sensitivity and specificity.

PCR involved 60 Vbeta and 13 Jbeta primers. Libraries were prepared by immunoSEQ multiplex PCR; TCRdb keeps only in-frame clonotypes and omits some of them. The sample includes about 98,000 clones, around four fifths seen only once; the top ten take 2.6%. Sequences were obtained from PBMCs. The clonotype was recovered from a man aged 40-55 years in good health and CMV-seronegative.

The DNA for the CDR3 is TGTGCCAGCAGCTACAGGGGGACACCAGTATACCAGACGGAGCTGTTTTTT. It is translated as CASSYRGTPVYQTELFF. This chain uses TRBV7-6 with TRBJ2-2, with 8 bases aligning to TRBD1. With V trimmed by 4 bases and J by 10 bases, 17 bases remained unmatched. CDR1 is SGHVS and CDR2 is FNYEAQ in the germline V gene. The CDR3 covers 17 residues.